This TCR beta chain was found in a study of tumor-infiltrating lymphocytes in primary liver carcinoma. Extraction also yielded germline DNA, while blood RNA was obtained from unsorted whole blood. A primer in the constant region served to generate TCR beta cDNA from approximately 450 ng of total RNA. ARM-PCR, slightly modified, supplied the TCR beta libraries through three nested multiplex PCR rounds. One entry per CDR3 protein results from TCRdb running MiXCR on the multiplex PCR reads. The data show about 320,000 distinct CDR3 sequences, more than 55% seen once. This clonotype appeared many times. The sequenced material came from peripheral blood. This clonotype originated in a woman aged 30 to 39 with primary liver carcinoma and hepatitis B virus infection.

The CDR3 DNA is TGTGCCAGCAGTTCACCGGGACAGGGGCTCTACGAGCAGTACTTC. This encodes CASSSPGQGLYEQYF. The chain couples TRBV12-3 or TRBV12-4 to TRBJ2-7; 10 bases align to TRBD1. V dropped 4 bases and J dropped 3; count of bases not matched to a gene: 6. CDR3 length: 15 amino acids.